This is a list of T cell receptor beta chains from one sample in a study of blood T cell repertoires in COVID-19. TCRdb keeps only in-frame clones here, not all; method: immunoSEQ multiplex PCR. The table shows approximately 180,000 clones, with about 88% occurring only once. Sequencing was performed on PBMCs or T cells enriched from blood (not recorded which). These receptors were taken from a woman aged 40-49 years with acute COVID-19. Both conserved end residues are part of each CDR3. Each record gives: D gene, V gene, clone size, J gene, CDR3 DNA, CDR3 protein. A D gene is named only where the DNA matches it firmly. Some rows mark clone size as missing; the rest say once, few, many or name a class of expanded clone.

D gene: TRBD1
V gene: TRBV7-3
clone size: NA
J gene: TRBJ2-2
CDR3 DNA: TGTGCCAGCAGCACCGACAGGGGGCCGAACACCGGGGAGCTGTTTTTT
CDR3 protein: CASSTDRGPNTGELFF

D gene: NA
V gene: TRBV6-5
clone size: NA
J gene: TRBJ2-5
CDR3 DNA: TGTGCCAGCCTTAGTCACGGGGTGGGAGAGACCCAGTACTTC
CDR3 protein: CASLSHGVGETQYF

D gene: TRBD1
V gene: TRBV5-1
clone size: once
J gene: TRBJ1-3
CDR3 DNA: TGCGCCAGCAGCTTCACAGGGGCTGGAAACACCATATATTTT
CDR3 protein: CASSFTGAGNTIYF

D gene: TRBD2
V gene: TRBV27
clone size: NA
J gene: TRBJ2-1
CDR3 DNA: TGTGCCAGCAGTCCCCTGACTAGCGGGAGAAACTATGAGCAGTTCTTC
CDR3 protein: CASSPLTSGRNYEQFF

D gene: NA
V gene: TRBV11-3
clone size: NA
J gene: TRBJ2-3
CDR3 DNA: TGTGCCAGCAGCTTACTTCCCACAGATACGCAGTATTTT
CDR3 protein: CASSLLPTDTQYF

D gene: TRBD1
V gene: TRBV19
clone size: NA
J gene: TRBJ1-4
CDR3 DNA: TGTGCCAGTAGGCCCACAGGGGTAATAAATGAAAAACTGTTTTTT
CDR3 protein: CASRPTGVINEKLFF

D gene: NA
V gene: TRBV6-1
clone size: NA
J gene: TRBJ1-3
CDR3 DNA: TGTGCCAGCAGTGGAGGGACGGGACTCTCAGGAAACACCATATATTTT
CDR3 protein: CASSGGTGLSGNTIYF

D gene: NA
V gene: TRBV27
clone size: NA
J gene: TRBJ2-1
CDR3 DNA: TGTGCCAGCATGAGGGGGACCTACAATGAGCAGTTCTTC
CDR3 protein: CASMRGTYNEQFF

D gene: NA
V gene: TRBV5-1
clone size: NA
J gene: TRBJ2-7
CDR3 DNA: TGCGCCAGCGGCCGGGACTGGAGCACCTACGAGCAGTACTTC
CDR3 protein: CASGRDWSTYEQYF

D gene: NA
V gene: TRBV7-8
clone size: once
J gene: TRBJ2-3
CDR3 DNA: TGTGCCAGCAGCTTAGGGGGCTTTTACGGGCTGAGCACAGATACGCAGTATTTT
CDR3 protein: CASSLGGFYGLSTDTQYF

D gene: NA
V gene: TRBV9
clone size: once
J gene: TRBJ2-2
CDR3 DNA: TGTGCCAGCAGCGTTGAGGCGACCGGGGAGCTGTTTTTT
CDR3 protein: CASSVEATGELFF

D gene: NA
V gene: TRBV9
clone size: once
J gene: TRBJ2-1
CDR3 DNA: TGTGCCAGCAGCTCACAGGGTAGCTCCTACAATGAGCAGTTCTTC
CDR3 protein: CASSSQGSSYNEQFF

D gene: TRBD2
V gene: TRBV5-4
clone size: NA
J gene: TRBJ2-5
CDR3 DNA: TGTGCCAGCAGCTCCGATGGCGGGGGGGCTCTGGAGACCCAGTACTTC
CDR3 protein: CASSSDGGGALETQYF

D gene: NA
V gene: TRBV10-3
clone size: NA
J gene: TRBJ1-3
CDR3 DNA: TGTGCCATCAGTGAAACCAGGGACTCTGGAAACACCATATATTTT
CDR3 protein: CAISETRDSGNTIYF

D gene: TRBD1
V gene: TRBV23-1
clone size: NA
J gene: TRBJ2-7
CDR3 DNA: TGCGCCAGCAGTCACCCGGACAGGCACCACGAGCAGTACTTC
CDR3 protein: CASSHPDRHHEQYF

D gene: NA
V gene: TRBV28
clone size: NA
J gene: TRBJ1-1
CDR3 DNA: TGTGCCAGCAGTTTGACCAGGGGAGTCGCTGAAGCTTTCTTT
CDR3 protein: CASSLTRGVAEAFF

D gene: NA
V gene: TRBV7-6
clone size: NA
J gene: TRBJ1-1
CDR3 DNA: TGTGCCAGCAGCTTAAGGGTAGGGGGGAACACTGAAGCTTTCTTT
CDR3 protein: CASSLRVGGNTEAFF

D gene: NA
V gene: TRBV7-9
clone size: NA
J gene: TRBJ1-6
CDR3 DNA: TGTGCCAGCAGCGCTGGACTGAATTCACCCCTCCACTTT
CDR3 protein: CASSAGLNSPLHF

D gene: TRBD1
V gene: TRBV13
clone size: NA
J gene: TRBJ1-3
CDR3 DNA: TGTGCCAGCAGCTTAGTACAGGGGTCTGGAAACACCATATATTTT
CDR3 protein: CASSLVQGSGNTIYF

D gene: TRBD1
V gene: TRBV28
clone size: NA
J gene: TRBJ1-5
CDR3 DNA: TGTGCCAGCCCCCCTACAGGGGCTCTTCAGCCCCAGCATTTT
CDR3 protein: CASPPTGALQPQHF

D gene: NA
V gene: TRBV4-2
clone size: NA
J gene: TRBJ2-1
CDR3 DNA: TGTGCCAGCAGCCACCGGCGACAGAATGAGCAGTTCTTC
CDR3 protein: CASSHRRQNEQFF

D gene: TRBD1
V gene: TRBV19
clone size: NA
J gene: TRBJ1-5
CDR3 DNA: TGTGCCAGTAGTACCCGACAGGGCAGTCAGCCCCAGCATTTT
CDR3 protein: CASSTRQGSQPQHF

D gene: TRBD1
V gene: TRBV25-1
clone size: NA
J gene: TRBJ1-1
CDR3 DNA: TGTGCCAGCAAGGAGACAGGGCTTACGAACACTGAAGCTTTCTTT
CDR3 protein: CASKETGLTNTEAFF

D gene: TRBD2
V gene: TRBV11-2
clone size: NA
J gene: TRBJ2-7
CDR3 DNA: TGTGCCAGCAGCCACTCGGGGGGGATCTCCTACGAGCAGTACTTC
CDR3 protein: CASSHSGGISYEQYF

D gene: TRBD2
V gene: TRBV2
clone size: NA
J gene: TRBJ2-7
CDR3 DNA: TGTGCCATCACGCTAGCGGGATCCTCCTACGAGCAGTACTTC
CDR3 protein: CAITLAGSSYEQYF

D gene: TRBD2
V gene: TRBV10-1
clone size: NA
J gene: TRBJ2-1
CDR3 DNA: TGCGCCAGCAGTGAAAAGCGGGGGGGAAATTGGGAGCAGTTCTTC
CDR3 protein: CASSEKRGGNWEQFF

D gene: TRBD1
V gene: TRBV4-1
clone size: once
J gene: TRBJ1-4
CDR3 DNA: TGCGCCAGCAGCCAATATATCCAGGGGGCAGAAACTAATGAAAAACTGTTTTTT
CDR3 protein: CASSQYIQGAETNEKLFF

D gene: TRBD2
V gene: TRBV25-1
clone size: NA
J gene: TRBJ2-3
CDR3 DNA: TGTGCCAGCAGTGGGGGGTCTAGCGGGAGAGGATATGGGCAGTATTTT
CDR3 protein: CASSGGSSGRGYGQYF